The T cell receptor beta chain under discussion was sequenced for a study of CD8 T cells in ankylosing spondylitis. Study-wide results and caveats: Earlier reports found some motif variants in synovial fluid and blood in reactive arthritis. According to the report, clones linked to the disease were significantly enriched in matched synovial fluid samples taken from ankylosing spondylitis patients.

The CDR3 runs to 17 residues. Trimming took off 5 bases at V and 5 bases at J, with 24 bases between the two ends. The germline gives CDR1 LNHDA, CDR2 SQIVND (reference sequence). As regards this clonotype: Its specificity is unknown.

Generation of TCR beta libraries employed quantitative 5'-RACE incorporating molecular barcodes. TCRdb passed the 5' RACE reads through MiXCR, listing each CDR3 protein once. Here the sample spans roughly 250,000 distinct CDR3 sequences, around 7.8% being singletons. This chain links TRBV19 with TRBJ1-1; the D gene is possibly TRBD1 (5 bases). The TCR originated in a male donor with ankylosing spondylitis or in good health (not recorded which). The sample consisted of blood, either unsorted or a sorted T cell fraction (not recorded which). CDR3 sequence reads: CASSGTDLSGGWTEAFF. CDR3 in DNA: TGTGCCAGTAGTGGGACGGACCTGAGCGGAGGTTGGACTGAAGCTTTCTTT.